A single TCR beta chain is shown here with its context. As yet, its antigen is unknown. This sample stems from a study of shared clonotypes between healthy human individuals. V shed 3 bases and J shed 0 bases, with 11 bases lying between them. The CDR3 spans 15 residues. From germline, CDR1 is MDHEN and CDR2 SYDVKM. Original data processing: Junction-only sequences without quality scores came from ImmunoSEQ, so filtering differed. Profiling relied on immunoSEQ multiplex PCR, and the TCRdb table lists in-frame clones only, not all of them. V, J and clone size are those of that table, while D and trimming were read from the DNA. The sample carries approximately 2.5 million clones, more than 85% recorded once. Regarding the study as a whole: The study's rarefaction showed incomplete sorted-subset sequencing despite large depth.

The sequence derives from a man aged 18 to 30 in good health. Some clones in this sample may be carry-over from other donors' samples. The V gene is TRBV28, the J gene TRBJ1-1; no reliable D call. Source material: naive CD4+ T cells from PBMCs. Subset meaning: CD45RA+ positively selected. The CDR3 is CASSFPRSMNTEAFF. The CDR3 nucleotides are TGTGCCAGCAGTTTCCCCCGGTCCATGAACACTGAAGCTTTCTTT. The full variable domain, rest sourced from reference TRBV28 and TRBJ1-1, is DVKVTQSSRYLVKRTGEKVFLECVQDMDHENMFWYRQDPGLGLRLIYFSYDVKMKEKGDIPEGYSVSREKKERFSLILESASTNQTSMYLCASSFPRSMNTEAFFGQGTRLTVV.